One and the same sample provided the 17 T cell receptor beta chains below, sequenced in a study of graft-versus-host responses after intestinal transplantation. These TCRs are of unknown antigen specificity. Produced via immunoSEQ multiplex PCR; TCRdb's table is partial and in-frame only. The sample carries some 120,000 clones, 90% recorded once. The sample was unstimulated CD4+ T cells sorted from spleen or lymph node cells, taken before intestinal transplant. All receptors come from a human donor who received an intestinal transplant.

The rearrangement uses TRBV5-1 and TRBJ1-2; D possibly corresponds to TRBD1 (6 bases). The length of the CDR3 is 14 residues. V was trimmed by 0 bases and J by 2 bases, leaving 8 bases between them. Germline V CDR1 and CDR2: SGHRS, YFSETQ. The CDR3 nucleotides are TGCGCCAGCAGCTTGGCCGGACAGAACTATGGCTACACCTTC. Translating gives CASSLAGQNYGYTF.

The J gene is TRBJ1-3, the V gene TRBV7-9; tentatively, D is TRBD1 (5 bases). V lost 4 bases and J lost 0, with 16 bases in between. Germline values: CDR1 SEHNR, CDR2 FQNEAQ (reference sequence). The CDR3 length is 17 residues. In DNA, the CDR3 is TGTGCCAGCAGCTCAATCCACAACCAGGGCTCTGGAAACACCATATATTTT. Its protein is CASSSIHNQGSGNTIYF.

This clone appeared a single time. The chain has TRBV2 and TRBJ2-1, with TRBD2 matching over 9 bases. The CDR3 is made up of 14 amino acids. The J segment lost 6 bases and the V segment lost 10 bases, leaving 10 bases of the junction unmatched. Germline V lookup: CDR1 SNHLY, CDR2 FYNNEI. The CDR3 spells CATNLAGAVNEQFF. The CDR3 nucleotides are TGTGCCACTAATTTAGCGGGGGCCGTCAATGAGCAGTTCTTC. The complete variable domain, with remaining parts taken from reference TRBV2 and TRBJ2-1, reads EPEVTQTPSHQVTQMGQEVILRCVPISNHLYFYWYRQILGQKVEFLVSFYNNEISEKSEIFDDQFSVERPDGSNFTLKIRSTKLEDSAMYFCATNLAGAVNEQFFGPGTRLTVL.

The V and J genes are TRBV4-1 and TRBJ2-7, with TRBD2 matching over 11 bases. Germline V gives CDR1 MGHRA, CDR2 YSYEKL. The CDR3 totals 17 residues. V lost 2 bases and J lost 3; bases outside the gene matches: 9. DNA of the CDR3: TGCGCCAGCAGCCAATACCAGACTAGCGGGATCCTCTACGAGCAGTACTTC. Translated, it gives CASSQYQTSGILYEQYF.

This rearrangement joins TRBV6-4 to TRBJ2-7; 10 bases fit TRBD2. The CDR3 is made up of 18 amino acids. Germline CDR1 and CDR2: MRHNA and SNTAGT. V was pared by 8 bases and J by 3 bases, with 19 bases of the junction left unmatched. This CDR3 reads CASASEHSSGSLDYEQYF. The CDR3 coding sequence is TGTGCCAGCGCTTCGGAACATTCTAGCGGGAGCTTAGACTACGAGCAGTACTTC.

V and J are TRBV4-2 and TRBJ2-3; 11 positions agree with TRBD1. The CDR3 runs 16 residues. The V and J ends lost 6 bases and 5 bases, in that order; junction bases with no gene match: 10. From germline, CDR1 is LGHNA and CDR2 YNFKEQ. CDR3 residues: CASSPRGTGGIDTQYF. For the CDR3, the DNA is TGTGCCAGCAGTCCGAGAGGGACAGGGGGAATAGATACGCAGTATTTT.

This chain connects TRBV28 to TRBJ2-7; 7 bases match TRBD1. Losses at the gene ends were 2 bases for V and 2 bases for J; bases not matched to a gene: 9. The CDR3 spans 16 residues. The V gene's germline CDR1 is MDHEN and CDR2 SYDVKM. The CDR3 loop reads CASSLKYTGQTYEQYF. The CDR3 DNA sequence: TGTGCCAGCAGTTTAAAATATACGGGACAGACCTACGAGCAGTACTTC.

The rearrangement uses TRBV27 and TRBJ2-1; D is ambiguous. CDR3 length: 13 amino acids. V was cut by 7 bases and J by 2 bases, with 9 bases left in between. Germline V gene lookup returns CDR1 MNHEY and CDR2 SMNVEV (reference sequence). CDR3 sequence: CASKERPYNEQFF. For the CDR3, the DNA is TGTGCCAGCAAGGAGCGTCCCTACAATGAGCAGTTCTTC.

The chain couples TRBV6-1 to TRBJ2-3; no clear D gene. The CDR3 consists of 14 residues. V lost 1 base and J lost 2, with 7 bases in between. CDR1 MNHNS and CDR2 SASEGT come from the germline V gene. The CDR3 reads CASSEDTVTDTQYF. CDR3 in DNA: TGTGCCAGCAGTGAAGACACAGTCACAGATACGCAGTATTTT.

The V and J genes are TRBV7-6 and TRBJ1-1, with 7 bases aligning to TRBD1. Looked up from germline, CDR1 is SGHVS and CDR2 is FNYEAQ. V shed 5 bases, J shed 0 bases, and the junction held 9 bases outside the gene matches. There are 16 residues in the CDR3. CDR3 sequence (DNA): TGTGCCAGCAGCAACAGCCGACAGGGTATGAACACTGAAGCTTTCTTT. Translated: CASSNSRQGMNTEAFF.

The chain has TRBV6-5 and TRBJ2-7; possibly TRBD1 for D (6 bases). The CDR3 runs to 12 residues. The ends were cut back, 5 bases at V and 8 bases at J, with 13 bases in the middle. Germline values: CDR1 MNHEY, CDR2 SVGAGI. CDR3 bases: TGTGCCAGCAGTCTCTCTGGACAGAAGCAGTACTTC. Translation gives CASSLSGQKQYF.

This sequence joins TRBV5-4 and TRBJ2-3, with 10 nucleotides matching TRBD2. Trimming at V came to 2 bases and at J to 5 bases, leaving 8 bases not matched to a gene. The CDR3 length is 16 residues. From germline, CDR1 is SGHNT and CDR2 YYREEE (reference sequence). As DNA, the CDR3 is TGTGCCAGCAGCTTAGGACTAGCGGAGGGAAAAGATACGCAGTATTTT. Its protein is CASSLGLAEGKDTQYF.

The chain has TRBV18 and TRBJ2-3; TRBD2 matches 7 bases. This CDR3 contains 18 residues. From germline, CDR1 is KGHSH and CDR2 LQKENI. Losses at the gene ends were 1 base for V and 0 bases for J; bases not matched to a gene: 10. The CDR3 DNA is TGTGCCAGCTCACCACTCGGTATTGGCGGGAGTAGCACAGATACGCAGTATTTT. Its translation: CASSPLGIGGSSTDTQYF.

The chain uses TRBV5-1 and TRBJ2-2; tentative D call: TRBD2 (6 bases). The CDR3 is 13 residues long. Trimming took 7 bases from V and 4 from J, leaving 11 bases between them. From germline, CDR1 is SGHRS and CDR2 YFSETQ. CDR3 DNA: TGCGCCAGCCGGGAGATCGGCACCGGGGAGCTGTTTTTT. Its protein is CASREIGTGELFF.

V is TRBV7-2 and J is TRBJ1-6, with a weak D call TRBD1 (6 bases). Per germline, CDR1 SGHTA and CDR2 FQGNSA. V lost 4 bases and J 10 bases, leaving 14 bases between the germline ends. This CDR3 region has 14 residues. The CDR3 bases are TGTGCCAGCAGCTCCCAGGGGACGGCGTCACCCCTCCACTTT. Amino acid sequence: CASSSQGTASPLHF.

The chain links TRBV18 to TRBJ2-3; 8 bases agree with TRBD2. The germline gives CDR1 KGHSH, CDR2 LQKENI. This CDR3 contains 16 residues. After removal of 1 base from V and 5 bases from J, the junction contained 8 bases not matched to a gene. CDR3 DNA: TGTGCCAGCTCACCACTCCCCCTCCGGGAGGGAGATACGCAGTATTTT. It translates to CASSPLPLREGDTQYF.

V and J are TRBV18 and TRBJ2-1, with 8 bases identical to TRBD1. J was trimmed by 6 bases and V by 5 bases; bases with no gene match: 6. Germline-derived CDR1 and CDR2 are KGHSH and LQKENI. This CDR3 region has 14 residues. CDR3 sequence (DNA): TGTGCCAGCTCAGAACGGACAGGGCTCAATGAGCAGTTCTTC. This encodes CASSERTGLNEQFF. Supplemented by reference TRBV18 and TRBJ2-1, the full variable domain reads NAGVMQNPRHLVRRRGQEARLRCSPMKGHSHVYWYRQLPEEGLKFMVYLQKENIIDESGMPKERFSAEFPKEGPSILRIQQVVRGDSAAYFCASSERTGLNEQFFGPGTRLTVL.